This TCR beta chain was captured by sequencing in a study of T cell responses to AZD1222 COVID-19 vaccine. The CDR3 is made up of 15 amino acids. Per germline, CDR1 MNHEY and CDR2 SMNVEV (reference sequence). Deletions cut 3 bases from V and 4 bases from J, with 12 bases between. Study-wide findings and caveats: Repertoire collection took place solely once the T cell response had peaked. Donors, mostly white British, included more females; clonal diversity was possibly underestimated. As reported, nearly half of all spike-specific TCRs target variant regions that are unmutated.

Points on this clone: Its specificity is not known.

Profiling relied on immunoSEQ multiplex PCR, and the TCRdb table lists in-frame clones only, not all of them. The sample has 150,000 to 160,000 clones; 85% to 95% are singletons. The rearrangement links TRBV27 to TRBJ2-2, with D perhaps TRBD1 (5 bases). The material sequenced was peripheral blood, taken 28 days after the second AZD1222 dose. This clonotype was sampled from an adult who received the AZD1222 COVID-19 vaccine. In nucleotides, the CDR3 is TGTGCCAGCAGTTTCCGGACAAGCCTCACCGGGGAGCTGTTTTTT. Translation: CASSFRTSLTGELFF.